Listed below are T cell receptor beta chains from one sample, sequenced in a study of blood T cell repertoires in COVID-19. Clones were sequenced by immunoSEQ multiplex PCR, and TCRdb holds only the in-frame ones, with some missing. The sample has 360,000 or so clones; 85% to 90% are singletons. Input material: PBMCs or T cells enriched from blood (not recorded which). Source of these receptors: a woman in her twenties or thirties who had been exposed to COVID-19. CDR3s include the opening cysteine and the closing phenylalanine or tryptophan. A D gene is named only where the DNA matches it firmly. Only part of the rows carry a size: once, few, many, or a class if the clone is expanded.

clone_size	d_call	v_call	j_call	cdr3_aa	cdr3_nt
NA	NA	TRBV12-5	TRBJ1-5	CASGQVSNQPQHF	TGTGCTAGTGGTCAGGTTAGCAATCAGCCCCAGCATTTT
NA	NA	TRBV3-1/TRBV3-2	TRBJ1-6	CASSTTSNSPLHF	TGTGCCAGCAGCACGACTAGTAATTCACCCCTCCACTTT
NA	NA	TRBV7-9	TRBJ1-2	CASSFTPTESPGYTF	TGTGCCAGCAGCTTTACACCGACAGAATCTCCTGGCTACACCTTC
NA	NA	TRBV27	TRBJ2-3	CASSFRGGTDTQYF	TGTGCCAGCAGTTTTCGCGGTGGGACAGATACGCAGTATTTT
NA	NA	TRBV27	TRBJ1-5	CASSLSLNQPQHF	TGTGCCAGCAGTTTATCCTTGAATCAGCCCCAGCATTTT
NA	TRBD2	TRBV27	TRBJ2-3	CASSSRTSPPGAQYF	TGTGCCAGCAGTTCCAGGACTAGCCCCCCGGGGGCGCAGTATTTT
NA	NA	TRBV30	TRBJ2-2	CAGGRRAVNTGELFF	TGTGCCGGAGGCCGCCGGGCAGTAAACACCGGGGAGCTGTTTTTT
NA	TRBD1	TRBV20-1	TRBJ1-1	CSASEGAQTEAFF	TGCAGTGCTAGTGAGGGGGCGCAAACTGAAGCTTTCTTT
NA	NA	TRBV10-3	TRBJ2-2	CAIRTGSNTGELFF	TGTGCCATCAGAACAGGGTCGAACACCGGGGAGCTGTTTTTT
NA	NA	TRBV3-1/TRBV3-2	TRBJ2-1	CASSPASSFYNEQFF	TGTGCCAGCAGCCCCGCTAGCAGCTTTTACAATGAGCAGTTCTTC
NA	TRBD2	TRBV18	TRBJ2-5	CASSRAPPGLEGETQYF	TGTGCCAGCTCACGTGCTCCTCCGGGACTAGAGGGGGAGACCCAGTACTTC
NA	NA	TRBV12-5	TRBJ1-2	CASALAGAGYGYTF	TGTGCTAGTGCCCTGGCGGGGGCCGGATATGGCTACACCTTC
few	NA	TRBV5-8	TRBJ2-4	CASSLQASKNIQYF	TGTGCCAGCAGCTTGCAAGCGTCCAAAAACATTCAGTACTTC
once	TRBD2	TRBV19	TRBJ2-7	CASSTTSVSYEQYF	TGTGCCAGTAGTACAACTAGCGTGAGCTACGAGCAGTACTTC
few	TRBD2	TRBV4-1	TRBJ2-7	CASSQDIAGRTKSYEQYF	TGCGCCAGCAGCCAAGATATAGCGGGCCGGACTAAGTCCTACGAGCAGTACTTC
NA	NA	TRBV18	TRBJ1-5	CASSPRQETYQPQHF	TGTGCCAGCTCACCTCGACAGGAGACTTATCAGCCCCAGCATTTT
NA	NA	TRBV5-1	TRBJ2-1	CASSLGISYNEQFF	TGCGCCAGCAGCTTGGGTATATCCTACAATGAGCAGTTCTTC
NA	NA	TRBV11-3	TRBJ1-3	CASSRPGSGNTIYF	TGTGCCAGCAGCCGACCGGGCTCTGGAAACACCATATATTTT
NA	NA	TRBV29-1	TRBJ2-1	CSVAIGLYNEQFF	TGCAGCGTTGCAATCGGACTTTACAATGAGCAGTTCTTC
NA	NA	TRBV19	TRBJ1-5	CASKWRGAQSNQPQHF	TGTGCCAGTAAGTGGCGGGGGGCGCAGAGCAATCAGCCCCAGCATTTT
NA	TRBD1	TRBV27	TRBJ1-1	CASSLGWGTGGTTEAFF	TGTGCCAGCAGCCTAGGGTGGGGGACAGGGGGAACCACTGAAGCTTTCTTT
NA	NA	TRBV15	TRBJ1-5	CATSRGQYSNQPQHF	TGTGCCACCAGCAGAGGACAGTATAGCAATCAGCCCCAGCATTTT
NA	TRBD1	TRBV6-5	TRBJ2-7	CASSYRDSLYEQYF	TGTGCCAGCAGTTACAGGGACAGCCTCTACGAGCAGTACTTC
NA	NA	TRBV5-1	TRBJ2-7	CASSLSATGEQYF	TGCGCCAGCAGCTTGAGTGCGACAGGCGAGCAGTACTTC
once	TRBD1	TRBV11-2	TRBJ1-3	CASSPGTGGNTIYF	TGTGCCAGCAGCCCTGGGACAGGGGGAAACACCATATATTTT
NA	TRBD2	TRBV20-1	TRBJ2-7	CSASQRRLAGGNEQYF	TGCAGTGCTAGTCAAAGGCGACTAGCGGGAGGGAACGAGCAGTACTTC
NA	NA	TRBV3-1/TRBV3-2	TRBJ1-1	CASSRTHEAFF	TGTGCCAGCAGCCGGACACATGAAGCTTTCTTT
NA	TRBD1	TRBV5-1	TRBJ2-7	CASSPLTGGRLGYEQYF	TGCGCCAGCAGCCCCTTGACAGGGGGGAGACTAGGCTACGAGCAGTACTTC
NA	NA	TRBV2	TRBJ1-2	CASSETVYGYTF	TGTGCCAGCAGTGAGACAGTTTATGGCTACACCTTC
once	NA	TRBV19	TRBJ1-6	CASSIVDSKLHF	TGTGCCAGTAGTATAGTGGACAGTAAGCTCCACTTT
once	TRBD2	TRBV10-2	TRBJ2-2	CASTLLAVNTGELFF	TGCGCCAGCACCCTACTAGCGGTGAACACCGGGGAGCTGTTTTTT
NA	TRBD2	TRBV14	TRBJ2-3	CASRPRGGSTDTQYF	TGTGCCAGCAGACCGCGCGGGGGGAGCACAGATACGCAGTATTTT
few	TRBD1	TRBV19	TRBJ1-2	CASSIEGTGDYGYTF	TGTGCCAGTAGTATAGAAGGGACAGGAGACTATGGCTACACCTTC
NA	TRBD1	TRBV6-5	TRBJ2-1	CASSYNRGHEQFF	TGTGCCAGCAGTTACAACAGGGGGCATGAGCAGTTCTTC
NA	NA	TRBV11-3	TRBJ1-1	CASSLDWGGTEAFF	TGTGCCAGCAGCTTAGATTGGGGAGGCACTGAAGCTTTCTTT
once	NA	TRBV24-1	TRBJ1-1	CATLTTNTEAFF	TGTGCCACCCTTACAACGAACACTGAAGCTTTCTTT